Sequencing of this T cell receptor (beta chain) was carried out in a study of cytomegalovirus exposure and HLA in healthy donors. On the study more broadly: Among 398 genotyped donors, 80% to 90% fell in the Caucasian-associated ancestry cluster.

The PCR used 60 Vbeta and 13 Jbeta primers. The data were produced by immunoSEQ multiplex PCR, yet TCRdb's version contains in-frame clones alone and is incomplete. The ten most abundant clones cover under 2% of a sample with 150,000 or so clones. The germline CDR1 and CDR2 sequences are LNHDA and SQIVND (reference sequence). The CDR3 consists of 15 residues. Trimming removed 0 bases from V and 1 base from J, with 9 bases in between. The sample comprised PBMCs. The sequence came from a woman in her forties or fifties in good health and CMV-seronegative. The chain employs TRBV19 and TRBJ1-1; weak D call: TRBD1 (6 bases). The CDR3 reads CASSIEGDTNTEAFF. CDR3 DNA: TGTGCCAGTAGTATAGAGGGGGACACGAACACTGAAGCTTTCTTT.